Given below is one T cell receptor (beta chain) in context. There are 14 residues in the CDR3. Trimming at V came to 5 bases and at J to 3 bases, leaving 7 bases not matched to a gene. The germline gives CDR1 SQVTM, CDR2 ANQGSEA. These data belong to a study of blood T cell repertoires in COVID-19. As for the study in general: T cells, B-cell-depleted T cells, or PBMCs provided the cDNA or gDNA that served as material.

Under the authors' procedure: Nucleated cell number was recorded as an estimate derived from reference gene primer amplification. Profiling relied on immunoSEQ multiplex PCR, and the TCRdb table lists in-frame clones only, not all of them. D and trimming were read from the DNA, whereas the V and J calls and clone size are those reported in that table. The repertoire includes about 250,000 clones, around 85% of them detected once, and 0.7% to 0.9% sits in the top ten. Recruited during active infection, patients (from Seattle) were subsequently followed longitudinally. Sequenced material: peripheral blood. This sequence was found in a human donor with COVID-19, enrolled during active disease. The donor label of this sample is uncertain. V gene TRBV29-1 combines with J gene TRBJ2-1, with 7 bases fitting TRBD2. The CDR3 DNA sequence: TGCAGCGTTTCTGGCGGGAGTCTCTACAATGAGCAGTTCTTC. Translated, it gives CSVSGGSLYNEQFF.